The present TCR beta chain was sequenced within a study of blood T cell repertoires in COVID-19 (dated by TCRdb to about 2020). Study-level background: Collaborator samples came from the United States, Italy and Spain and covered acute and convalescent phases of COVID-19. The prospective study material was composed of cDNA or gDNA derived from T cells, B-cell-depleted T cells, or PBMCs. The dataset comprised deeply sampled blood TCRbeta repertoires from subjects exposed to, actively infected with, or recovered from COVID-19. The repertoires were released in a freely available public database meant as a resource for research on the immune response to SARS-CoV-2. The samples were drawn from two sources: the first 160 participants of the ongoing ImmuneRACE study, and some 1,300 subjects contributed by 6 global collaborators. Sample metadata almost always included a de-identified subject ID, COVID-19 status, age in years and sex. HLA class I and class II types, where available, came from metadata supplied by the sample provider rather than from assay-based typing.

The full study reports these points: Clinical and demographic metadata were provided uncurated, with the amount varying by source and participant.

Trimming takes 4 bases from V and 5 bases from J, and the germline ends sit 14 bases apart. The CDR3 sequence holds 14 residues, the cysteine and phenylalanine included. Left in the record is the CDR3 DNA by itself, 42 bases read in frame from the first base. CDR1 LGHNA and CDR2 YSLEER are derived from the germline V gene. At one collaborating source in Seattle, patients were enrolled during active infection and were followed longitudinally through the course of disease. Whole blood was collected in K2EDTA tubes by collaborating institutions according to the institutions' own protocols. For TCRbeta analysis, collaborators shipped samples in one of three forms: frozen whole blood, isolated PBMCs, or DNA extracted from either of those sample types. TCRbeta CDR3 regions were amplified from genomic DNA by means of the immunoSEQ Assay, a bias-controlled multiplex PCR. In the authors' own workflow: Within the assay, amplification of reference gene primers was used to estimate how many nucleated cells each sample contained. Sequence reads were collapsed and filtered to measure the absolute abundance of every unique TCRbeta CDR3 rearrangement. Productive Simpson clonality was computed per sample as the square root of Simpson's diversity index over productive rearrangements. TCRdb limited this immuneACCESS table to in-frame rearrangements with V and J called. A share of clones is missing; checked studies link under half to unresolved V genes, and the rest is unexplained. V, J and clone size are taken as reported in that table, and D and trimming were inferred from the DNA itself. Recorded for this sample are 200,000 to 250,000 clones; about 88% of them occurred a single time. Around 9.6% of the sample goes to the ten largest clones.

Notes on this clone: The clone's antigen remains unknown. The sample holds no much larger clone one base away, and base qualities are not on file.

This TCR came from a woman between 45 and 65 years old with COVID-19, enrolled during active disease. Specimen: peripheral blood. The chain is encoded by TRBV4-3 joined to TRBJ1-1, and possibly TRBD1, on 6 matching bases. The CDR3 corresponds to CASSRAGADTEAFF. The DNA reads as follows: TGCGCCAGCAGCCGCGCAGGGGCGGATACTGAAGCTTTCTTT.